The 18 T cell receptor beta chains given below trace back to one sample, sequenced in a study of human T cells and chemical hapten exposure. The time point here: patch test 2, 6 weeks after DPC sensitization. This sample's treatment: therapeutic diphenylcyclopropenone sensitization with weekly scalp DPC. Each CDR3 protein is one row after TCRdb ran MiXCR on the RACE reads. This repertoire shows approximately 97,000 distinct CDR3 sequences, about 10% found once; its top ten account for 3.2%. Here the sequenced sample was whole blood, taken in connection with sensitization to the hapten diphenylcyclopropenone (DPC). The receptors stem from a woman aged 35 to 49 with alopecia areata. Some clones in this sample may be carry-over from other donors' samples.

This clonotype was found many times. The V gene is TRBV4-2, the J gene TRBJ1-2, with 8 bases lining up with TRBD1. J lost 6 bases, V lost 4 bases, and 7 bases had no gene match. The CDR3 is 14 residues long. Germline V gene sequence: CDR1 LGHNA, CDR2 YNFKEQ. The CDR3 DNA is TGTGCCAGCAGCCGAGCAGGGGGCGCGGATGGCTACACCTTC. It encodes CASSRAGGADGYTF.

The chain couples TRBV24-1 to TRBJ2-1, with 7 bases fitting TRBD2. With V trimmed by 3 bases and J by 2 bases, 6 bases remained unmatched. Germline V gene data show CDR1 as KGHDR and CDR2 as SFDVKD. This CDR3 is built from 16 residues. CDR3 loop: CATSDPSGRPYNEQFF. Here the CDR3 DNA reads TGTGCCACCAGTGATCCTAGCGGCCGCCCCTACAATGAGCAGTTCTTC.

A word on this clonotype: A read error is possible here, since a much larger clone lies one base away. The CDR3 end shows no conserved phenylalanine or tryptophan, and so a read error is likely. V and J are TRBV12-3 or TRBV12-4 and TRBJ2-7, with TRBD2 as a possible D gene (6 bases). CDR3 length: 14 amino acids. V lost 6 bases, J lost 7 bases, and 19 bases lay in between. CDR3: CASSSGTLLGEQYY. The CDR3 DNA reads as TGTGCCAGCAGCTCCGGGACTCTTTTAGGAGAGCAGTACTAC.

This rearrangement joins TRBV11-1 to TRBJ1-2, with 12 bases lining up with TRBD1. The junction had 12 bases not matched to a gene; V was cut back by 6 bases and J by 7 bases. Germline CDR1 reads SGHAT; CDR2 reads FQDESV (reference sequence). The CDR3 is 16 residues long. The CDR3 loop is CASRKDPGQGAGGYTF. DNA of the CDR3: TGTGCCAGCAGAAAAGATCCGGGACAGGGGGCCGGTGGCTACACCTTC.

This chain joins TRBV4-1 and TRBJ1-2, with 7 bases fitting TRBD1. Germline CDR1 is MGHRA and CDR2 is YSYEKL. The ends lost 1 base at V and 2 bases at J; junction bases unmatched: 19. This CDR3 spans 20 amino acids. As DNA, the CDR3 is TGCGCCAGCAGCCAAGCCGCGACAGGGACGGGACGCTGGGGCAACTATGGCTACACCTTC. Its protein product is CASSQAATGTGRWGNYGYTF.

This clonotype has at least ten counts. The gene calls are TRBV2 and TRBJ2-5, with D perhaps given as TRBD1 or TRBD2 (5 bases each). CDR1 is SNHLY and CDR2 is FYNNEI in the germline V gene. The CDR3 is 16 residues long. The V gene lost 5 bases and the J gene lost 4 bases, with 20 bases spanning the gap. The CDR3 is CASSISGTPRGETQYF. DNA for the CDR3: TGTGCCAGCAGTATTTCCGGGACGCCTAGGGGAGAGACCCAGTACTTC.

This clonotype occurred a few times. The chain employs TRBV3-1 and TRBJ2-3, with unresolved D. The CDR3 spans 15 residues. V lost 1 base and J lost 0, with 8 bases in between. CDR1 is LGHDT and CDR2 is YNNKEL in the germline V gene (reference sequence). CDR3 DNA: TGTGCCAGCAGCCAAGCGGCGACTAGCACAGATACGCAGTATTTT. This encodes CASSQAATSTDTQYF.

This clonotype was seen a few times. This chain uses TRBV6-5 with TRBJ2-7; D perhaps matches TRBD2 (6 bases). The CDR3 has 13 amino acids. Germline CDR1 MNHEY, CDR2 SVGAGI. Trimming took 6 bases from V and 7 from J, leaving 16 bases between them. The CDR3 nucleotides are TGTGCCAGCAGCCGGGAGAGGGCCATAGAGCAGTACTTC. It specifies CASSRERAIEQYF.

Only a few counts were recorded for this clonotype. V is TRBV6-2 or TRBV6-3 and J is TRBJ1-5; D perhaps matches TRBD1 (5 bases). From germline, CDR1 is MNHEY and CDR2 SVGEGT. The ends were cut back, 6 bases at V and 1 base at J, with 19 bases in the middle. The CDR3 has 17 residues. This chain's CDR3 is CASSPPGFRDSNQPQHF. The CDR3 nucleotides are TGTGCCAGCAGCCCGCCCGGATTTCGGGACAGCAATCAGCCCCAGCATTTT.

In this sample, this clonotype turned up a few times. This chain connects TRBV6-5 to TRBJ1-5, with D uncertain. CDR1 is MNHEY, CDR2 SVGAGI, per germline. Between the trimmed V and J ends, which lost 7 bases and 11 bases, there was a span of 21 bases. CDR3 length: 14 amino acids. The CDR3 nucleotides read TGTGCCAGCAAACTCCGGGAGTCGTATCGGGCCCAGCATTTT. Translation gives CASKLRESYRAQHF.

This clonotype has at least ten counts. This CDR3 reads CSVVPGGRNEQFF. The DNA of the CDR3 is TGCAGCGTCGTCCCAGGGGGGAGGAATGAGCAGTTCTTC. The rearrangement joins TRBV29-1 to TRBJ2-1, with TRBD1 as a possible D gene (7 bases). This CDR3 comprises 13 residues. Germline loops: CDR1 SQVTM, CDR2 ANQGSEA. The germline V and J ends were trimmed by 6 bases and 7 bases, with 16 bases remaining between them.

This clonotype was counted only a few times. The rearrangement links TRBV20-1 to TRBJ2-1; 7 bases align to TRBD2. This CDR3 has 18 amino acids. Losses at the gene ends were 1 base for V and 0 bases for J; bases not matched to a gene: 12. Germline V gene lookup returns CDR1 DFQATT and CDR2 SNEGSKA (reference sequence). CDR3 bases: TGCAGTGCTAGAGGTTCCAGCGGGACCTACAGCTCCTACAATGAGCAGTTCTTC. Amino acids: CSARGSSGTYSSYNEQFF.

This clonotype was counted ten times or more. CDR3 bases: TGTGCCAGCAGTTATGCCCCTCCGTATGGCTACACCTTC. It yields the protein CASSYAPPYGYTF. The chain carries TRBV6-2 or TRBV6-3 and TRBJ1-2, with no clear D. The ends were cut back, 3 bases at V and 5 bases at J, with 10 bases in the middle. Germline CDR1 and CDR2: MNHEY and SVGEGT. The CDR3 extends over 13 amino acids.

This clonotype was observed a handful of times. V and J are TRBV28 and TRBJ2-1; D remains unclear. The ends were cut back, 6 bases at V and 8 bases at J, with 8 bases in the middle. There are 11 residues in the CDR3. Germline CDR1 MDHEN, CDR2 SYDVKM. The CDR3 is CASRSLYEQFF. As DNA, the CDR3 is TGTGCCAGCAGATCCCTCTATGAGCAGTTCTTC.

There are many counts of this clonotype. J is TRBJ1-2 and V is TRBV28, with D uncertain. This CDR3 is 11 amino acids long. Trimming removed 8 bases from V and 8 bases from J, with 12 bases in between. Germline V gene sequence: CDR1 MDHEN, CDR2 SYDVKM. In DNA, the CDR3 is TGTGCCAGCGGCCGGGAGAGGGGCTACACCTTC. Translation: CASGRERGYTF.

The V gene is TRBV7-9, the J gene TRBJ1-2; D unclear. The V end was cut by 5 bases, the J end by 8 bases, with 21 bases between. The germline CDR1 and CDR2 sequences are SEHNR and FQNEAQ (reference sequence). The CDR3 has 15 amino acids. Written as DNA, the CDR3 is TGTGCCAGCAGCCGGTCCGAGGCGGGTGCGAGCGGCTACACCTTC. It yields the protein CASSRSEAGASGYTF.

In this sample, this clonotype turned up a few times. The chain employs TRBV9 and TRBJ2-1; 10 nucleotides agree with TRBD2. Looked up from germline, CDR1 is SGDLS and CDR2 is YYNGEE. The CDR3 extends over 16 amino acids. J gave up 4 bases and V 0 bases, and 4 bases lay outside the gene matches. This chain's CDR3 is CASSVVTSGTYNEQFF. The CDR3, as DNA: TGTGCCAGCAGCGTAGTTACTAGCGGGACATACAATGAGCAGTTCTTC.

There are a few counts of this clonotype. The chain couples TRBV2 to TRBJ2-2; 8 bases line up with TRBD1. The CDR3 loop spans 15 amino acids. The germline V gene encodes CDR1 SNHLY and CDR2 FYNNEI. After removal of 7 bases from V and 7 bases from J, the junction contained 11 bases not matched to a gene. In DNA, the CDR3 is TGTGCCAGCACCGCTCAGGGGGCGCGAGGCGGGGAGCTGTTTTTT. It specifies CASTAQGARGGELFF.